This TCR beta chain was recovered during a study of naive and memory T cell subsets. At least ten counts were recorded for this clonotype. An equimolar mix of two oligonucleotides served as the beta constant-region primer for TRBC1 and TRBC2. TCRdb re-derived calls from the UMI-ligation and nested PCR reads in MiXCR, one entry per CDR3 protein. The profile covers 70,000 to 95,000 distinct CDR3 sequences, with roughly 7% appearing a single time and about 1.6% taken by the ten largest. Trimming cost V 5 bases and J 5 bases; bases outside gene matches: 4. The V gene's germline CDR1 is SEHNR and CDR2 FQNEAQ (reference sequence). This CDR3 region has 14 residues.

The origin of this receptor is a human donor in good health. This chain links TRBV7-9 with TRBJ2-3; 10 bases match TRBD1. The sample taken for sequencing was central memory CD4+ T cells from blood. The CDR3 loop is CASSRQGAGDTQYF. DNA for the CDR3: TGTGCCAGCAGCCGACAGGGGGCAGGAGATACGCAGTATTTT. The full variable domain, in which reference TRBV7-9 and TRBJ2-3 provide the parts outside the CDR3, is DTGVSQNPRHKITKRGQNVTFRCDPISEHNRLYWYRQTLGQGPEFLTYFQNEAQLEKSRLLSDRFSAERPKGSFSTLEIQRTEQGDSAMYLCASSRQGAGDTQYFGPGTRLTVL.